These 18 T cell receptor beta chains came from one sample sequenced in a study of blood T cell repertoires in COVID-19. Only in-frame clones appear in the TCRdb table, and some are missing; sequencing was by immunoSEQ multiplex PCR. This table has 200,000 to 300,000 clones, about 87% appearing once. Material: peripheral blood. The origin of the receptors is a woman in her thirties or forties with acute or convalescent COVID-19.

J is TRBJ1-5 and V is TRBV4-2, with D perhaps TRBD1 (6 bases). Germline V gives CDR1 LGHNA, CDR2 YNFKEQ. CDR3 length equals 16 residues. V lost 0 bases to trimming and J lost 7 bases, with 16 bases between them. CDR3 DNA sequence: TGTGCCAGCAGCCAAGACCAGGCAGGGGCGGAACAGCCCCAGCATTTT. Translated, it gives CASSQDQAGAEQPQHF.

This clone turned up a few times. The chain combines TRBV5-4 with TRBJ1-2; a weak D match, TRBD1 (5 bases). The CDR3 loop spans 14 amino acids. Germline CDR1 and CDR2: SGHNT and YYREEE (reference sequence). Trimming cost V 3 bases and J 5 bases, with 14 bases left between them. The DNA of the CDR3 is TGTGCCAGCAGCTGGGCAGGGACTGAGTATGGCTACACCTTC. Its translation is CASSWAGTEYGYTF.

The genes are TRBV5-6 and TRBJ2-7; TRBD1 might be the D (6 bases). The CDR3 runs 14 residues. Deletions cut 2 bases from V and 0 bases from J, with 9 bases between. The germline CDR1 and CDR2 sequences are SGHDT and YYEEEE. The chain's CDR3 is CASSLGDNSYEQYV. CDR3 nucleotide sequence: TGTGCCAGCAGCTTAGGGGACAACTCCTACGAGCAGTACGTC.

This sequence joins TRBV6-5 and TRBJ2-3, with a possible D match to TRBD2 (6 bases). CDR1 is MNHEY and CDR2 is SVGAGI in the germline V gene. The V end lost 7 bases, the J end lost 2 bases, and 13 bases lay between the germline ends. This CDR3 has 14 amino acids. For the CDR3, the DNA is TGTGCCAGCAAGTGGCGGGGTAACACAGATACGCAGTATTTT. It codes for CASKWRGNTDTQYF.

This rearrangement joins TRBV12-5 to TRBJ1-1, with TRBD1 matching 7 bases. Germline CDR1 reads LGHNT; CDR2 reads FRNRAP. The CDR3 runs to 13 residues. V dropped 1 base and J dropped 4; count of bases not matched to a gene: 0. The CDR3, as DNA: TGTGCTAGTGGTTTGGGGGACAGCACTGAAGCTTTCTTT. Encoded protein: CASGLGDSTEAFF.

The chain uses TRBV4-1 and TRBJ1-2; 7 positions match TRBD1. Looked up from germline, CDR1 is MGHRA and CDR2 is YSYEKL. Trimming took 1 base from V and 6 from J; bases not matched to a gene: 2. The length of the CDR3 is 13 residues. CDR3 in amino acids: CASSQATGDGYTF. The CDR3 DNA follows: TGCGCCAGCAGCCAAGCAACAGGGGATGGCTACACCTTC.

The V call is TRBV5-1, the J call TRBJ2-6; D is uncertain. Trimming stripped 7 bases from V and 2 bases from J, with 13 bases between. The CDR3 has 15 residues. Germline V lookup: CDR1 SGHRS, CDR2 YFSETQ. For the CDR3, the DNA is TGCGCCAGCGCTTTCGCGGCTCCTGGGGCCAACGTCCTGACTTTC. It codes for CASAFAAPGANVLTF.

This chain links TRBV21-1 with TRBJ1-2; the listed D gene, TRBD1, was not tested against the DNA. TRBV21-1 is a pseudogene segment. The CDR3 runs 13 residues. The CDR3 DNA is TGTGCCAACAGGGGCCCCGGCGACTATGGCTACACCTTC. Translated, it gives CANRGPGDYGYTF.

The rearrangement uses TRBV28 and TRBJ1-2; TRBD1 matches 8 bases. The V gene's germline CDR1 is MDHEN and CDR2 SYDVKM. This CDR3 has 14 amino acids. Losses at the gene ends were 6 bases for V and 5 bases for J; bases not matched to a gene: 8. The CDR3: CASSPSTGEYGYTF. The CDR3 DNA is TGTGCCAGCAGCCCTTCGACAGGGGAGTATGGCTACACCTTC.

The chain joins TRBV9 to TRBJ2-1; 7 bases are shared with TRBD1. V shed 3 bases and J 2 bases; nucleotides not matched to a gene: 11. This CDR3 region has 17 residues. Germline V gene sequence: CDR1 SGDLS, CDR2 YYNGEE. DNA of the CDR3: TGTGCCAGCAGCGCCGCCTGGGACAGAGTTCCCTACAATGAGCAGTTCTTC. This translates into CASSAAWDRVPYNEQFF.

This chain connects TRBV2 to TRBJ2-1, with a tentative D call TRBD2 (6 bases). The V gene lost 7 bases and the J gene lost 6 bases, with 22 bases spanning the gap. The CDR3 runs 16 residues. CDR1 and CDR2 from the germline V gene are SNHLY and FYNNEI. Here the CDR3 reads CASIPVGRGTRNEQFF. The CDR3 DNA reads TGTGCCAGCATACCCGTGGGGCGGGGAACTCGCAATGAGCAGTTCTTC.

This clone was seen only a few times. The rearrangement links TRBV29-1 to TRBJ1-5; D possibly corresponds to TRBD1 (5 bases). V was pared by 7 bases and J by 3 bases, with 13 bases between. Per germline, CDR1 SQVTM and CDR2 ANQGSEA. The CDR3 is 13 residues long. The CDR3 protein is CSAKAGLNQPQHF. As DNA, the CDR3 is TGCAGCGCCAAAGCAGGGCTCAATCAGCCCCAGCATTTT.

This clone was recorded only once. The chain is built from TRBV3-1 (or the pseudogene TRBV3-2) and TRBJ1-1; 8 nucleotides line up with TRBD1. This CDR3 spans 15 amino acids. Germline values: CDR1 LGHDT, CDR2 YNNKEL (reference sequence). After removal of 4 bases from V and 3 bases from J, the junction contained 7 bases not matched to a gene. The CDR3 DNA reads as TGTGCCAGCAGCCGTCCCGGGACAGGCCACACTGAAGCTTTCTTT. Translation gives CASSRPGTGHTEAFF.

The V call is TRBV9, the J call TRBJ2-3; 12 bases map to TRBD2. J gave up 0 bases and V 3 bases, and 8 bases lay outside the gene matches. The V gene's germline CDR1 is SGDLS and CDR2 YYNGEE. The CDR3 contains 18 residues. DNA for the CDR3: TGTGCCAGCAGCGCTCGGACTAGCGGGGTCTTTAGCACAGATACGCAGTATTTT. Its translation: CASSARTSGVFSTDTQYF. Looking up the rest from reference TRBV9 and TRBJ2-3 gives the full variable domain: DSGVTQTPKHLITATGQRVTLRCSPRSGDLSVYWYQQSLDQGLQFLIQYYNGEERAKGNILERFSAQQFPDLHSELNLSSLELGDSALYFCASSARTSGVFSTDTQYFGPGTRLTVL.

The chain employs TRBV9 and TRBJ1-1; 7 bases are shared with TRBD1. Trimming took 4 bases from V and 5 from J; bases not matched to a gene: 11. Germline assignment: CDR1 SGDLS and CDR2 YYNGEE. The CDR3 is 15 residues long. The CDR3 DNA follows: TGTGCCAGCAGCCCACCTGACAGGGTAAAAACTGAAGCTTTCTTT. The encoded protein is CASSPPDRVKTEAFF.

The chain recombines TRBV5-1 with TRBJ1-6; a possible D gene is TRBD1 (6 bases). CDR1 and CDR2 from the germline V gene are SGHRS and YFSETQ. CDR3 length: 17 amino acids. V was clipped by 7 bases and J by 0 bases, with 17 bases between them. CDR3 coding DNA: TGCGCCAGCTCGAAATGGACAGCAAGCTCCTATAATTCACCCCTCCACTTT. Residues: CASSKWTASSYNSPLHF.

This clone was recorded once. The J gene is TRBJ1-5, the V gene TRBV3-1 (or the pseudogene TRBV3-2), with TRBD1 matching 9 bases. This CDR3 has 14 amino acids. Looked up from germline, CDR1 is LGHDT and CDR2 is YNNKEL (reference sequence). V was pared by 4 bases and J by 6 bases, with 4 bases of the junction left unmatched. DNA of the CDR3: TGTGCCAGCAGCCCCGGGACAGGGAGTCAGCCCCAGCATTTT. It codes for CASSPGTGSQPQHF.

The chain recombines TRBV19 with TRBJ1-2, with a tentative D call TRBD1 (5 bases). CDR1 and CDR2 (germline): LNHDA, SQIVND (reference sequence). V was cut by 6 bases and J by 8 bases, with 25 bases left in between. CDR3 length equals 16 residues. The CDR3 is CASRPARRGGEQGYTF. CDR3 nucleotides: TGTGCCAGTAGACCAGCCCGCCGGGGCGGGGAGCAGGGCTACACCTTC.